One T cell receptor beta chain is described in this entry. The antigen it binds to is not known. No qualities accompany the bases; no much larger clone lies one base away. TCRbeta CDR3 regions were amplified from genomic DNA using the immunoSEQ Assay, a bias-controlled multiplex PCR. Per the original workflow: The number of nucleated cells in each sample was estimated by amplification of reference gene primers within the assay. To quantify the absolute abundance of each unique TCRbeta CDR3 rearrangement, sequence reads were collapsed and filtered. For each sample, productive Simpson clonality was calculated as the square root of Simpson's diversity index over productive rearrangements. Not all clones reach the TCRdb copy of this immuneACCESS table, which keeps in-frame sequences only. Checked studies attribute under half of the gap to unresolved V genes and leave the rest unexplained. D and trimming come from the DNA, and the V and J calls and clone size come from that table. The sample table contains about 280,000 clones; only one count was recorded for approximately 85% of them. The leading ten clones occupy 9.5% to 12% of the sample.

The source of the sample is a study of blood T cell repertoires in COVID-19 (dated by TCRdb to 2019 to 2021). For context, the study as a whole: Collaborator samples came from the United States, Italy and Spain and covered acute and convalescent phases of COVID-19. The prospective study material was composed of cDNA or gDNA derived from T cells, B-cell-depleted T cells, or PBMCs. Subjects who had been exposed to COVID-19, were actively infected with it, or had recovered from it provided the deeply sampled blood TCRbeta repertoires that made up the dataset. The repertoires were released in a freely available public database meant as a resource for research on the immune response to SARS-CoV-2. Samples were obtained from the ongoing ImmuneRACE study (first 160 participants) and from some 1,300 subjects provided by 6 global collaborators. Sample metadata almost always included a de-identified subject ID, COVID-19 status, age in years and sex. HLA class I and class II types, where available, came from metadata supplied by the sample provider rather than from assay-based typing.

Including cysteine and phenylalanine, the CDR3 has 15 amino acids. Kept here is only the CDR3 DNA, which spans 45 bases and is read in frame from base 1. CDR1 and CDR2 are read off the germline V gene as SGHVS and FQNEAQ. V is reduced by 1 base and J by 4 bases, leaving a spacing of 11 bases between them. The collaborating institutions used their own protocols to collect whole blood in K2EDTA tubes. For TCRbeta analysis, collaborator samples were shipped as frozen whole blood, as isolated PBMCs, or as DNA extracted from either sample type. Results and caveats for the whole study, not just this receptor: How much clinical and demographic metadata was included differed by source and by participant, and the metadata was provided uncurated.

Material for sequencing was peripheral blood. The sequence links TRBV7-8 to TRBJ1-5; TRBD1 is a weak D gene call, 5 bases matching. The TCR sequence derives from a woman in her seventies with acute or convalescent COVID-19. The sequence in DNA is TGTGCCAGCAGCTTAGTGGGGCGAGAGAATCAGCCCCAGCATTTT. This translates into CASSLVGRENQPQHF.